The subject of this entry is one T cell receptor beta chain. Original processing notes: The assay estimated nucleated cells by amplifying reference gene primers. TCRdb's table, derived via immunoSEQ multiplex PCR, lists solely in-frame clones and lacks some. V and J calls and clone size are as listed in that table; D and trimming were resolved from the DNA. The repertoire holds about 100,000 clones, with roughly 80% as singletons. This specimen comes from a study of blood T cell repertoires in COVID-19. Study-level information: Samples of COVID-19 (acute and convalescent) were obtained from the United States, Italy and Spain. Sources were T cells, B-cell-depleted T cells, or PBMCs; the material itself was cDNA or gDNA.

The CDR3 extends over 13 amino acids. Trimming left V 7 bases short and J 3 bases short, with 7 bases between. Looked up from germline, CDR1 is LNHDA and CDR2 is SQIVND (reference sequence). Sequences were obtained from peripheral blood. The receptor comes from a woman between 65 and 79 years old with acute or convalescent COVID-19. The chain employs TRBV19 and TRBJ1-6; D gene ambiguous. The CDR3 spells CASTPGYNSPLHF. CDR3 nucleotide sequence: TGTGCCAGTACGCCGGGCTATAATTCACCCCTCCACTTT.